A selection of T cell receptor beta chains follows, all from one sample in a study of shared clonotypes between healthy human individuals. Using immunoSEQ multiplex PCR, the repertoire was profiled, and TCRdb retains in-frame clones only, with some absent. The table includes about 680,000 clones, around 78% detected once. What was sequenced was memory CD4+ T cells sorted from blood. These receptors came from a woman in her twenties or thirties in good health. CDR3s include the opening cysteine and the closing phenylalanine or tryptophan. A D gene is named only where the DNA matches it firmly. The size field is filled for only some rows; it gives once, few, many or a size class.

once,TRBJ1-4,13,TRBV6-1,.,CASSVAGGEKLFF,TGTGCCAGCAGTGTGGCAGGCGGTGAAAAACTGTTTTTT
.,TRBJ2-5,14,TRBV30,.,CAWSAGVRQETQYF,TGTGCCTGGAGTGCCGGGGTACGCCAAGAGACCCAGTACTTC
.,TRBJ2-1,15,TRBV4-2,TRBD2,CASSPRLAGGFEQFF,TGTGCCAGCAGCCCCCGGCTAGCGGGGGGATTTGAGCAGTTCTTC
.,TRBJ2-3,19,TRBV7-9,TRBD1,CASSSRVLRQGASTDTQYF,TGTGCCAGCAGCTCCCGCGTTCTTCGACAGGGGGCCAGCACAGATACGCAGTATTTT
.,TRBJ2-2,15,TRBV19,TRBD2,CASSIRGANTGELFF,TGTGCCAGTAGTATTCGGGGGGCGAACACCGGGGAGCTGTTTTTT
once,TRBJ2-2,16,TRBV5-1,TRBD2,CASSLLPSGSTGELFF,TGCGCCAGCAGCTTGTTACCTAGCGGGAGTACCGGGGAGCTGTTTTTT
once,TRBJ1-5,13,TRBV7-2,.,CASSLGPNQPQHF,TGTGCCAGCAGCTTAGGGCCTAATCAGCCCCAGCATTTT
.,TRBJ2-7,15,TRBV27,.,CASSFKPTSSYEQYF,TGTGCCAGCAGTTTTAAGCCGACTAGCTCCTACGAGCAGTACTTC
.,TRBJ1-1,16,TRBV4-1,TRBD1,CASSPHGTGKGGEAFF,TGCGCCAGCAGCCCCCACGGGACAGGGAAAGGCGGTGAAGCTTTCTTT
.,TRBJ2-2,15,TRBV14,TRBD2,CASSPKAAGAGELFF,TGTGCCAGCAGCCCCAAGGCAGCGGGAGCCGGGGAGCTGTTTTTT
.,TRBJ2-1,14,TRBV19,TRBD2,CASTDGRVLSEQFF,TGTGCCAGTACGGATGGGAGGGTTCTATCTGAGCAGTTCTTC
once,TRBJ1-1,13,TRBV5-1,.,CASSLVPSTEAFF,TGCGCCAGCAGCTTGGTGCCATCCACTGAAGCTTTCTTT
.,TRBJ2-1,15,TRBV4-1,.,CASSQVGTRNNEQFF,TGCGCCAGCAGCCAAGTGGGGACAAGAAACAATGAGCAGTTCTTC
once,TRBJ2-6,14,TRBV5-1,.,CASSLATGANVLTF,TGCGCCAGCAGCTTGGCAACAGGGGCCAACGTCCTGACTTTC
.,TRBJ1-5,16,TRBV7-2,TRBD1,CASSFSSGGQVQPQHF,TGTGCCAGCAGCTTTTCATCAGGGGGGCAGGTCCAGCCCCAGCATTTT
.,TRBJ2-2,13,TRBV7-3,.,CASSLKPTGELFF,TGTGCCAGCAGCTTAAAACCCACCGGGGAGCTGTTTTTT
.,TRBJ2-7,12,TRBV29-1,.,CSVGLNSYEQYF,TGCAGCGTTGGACTCAACTCCTACGAGCAGTACTTC
.,TRBJ2-3,16,TRBV28,.,CASSFHELLLTDTQYF,TGTGCCAGCAGTTTTCATGAATTACTACTCACAGATACGCAGTATTTT